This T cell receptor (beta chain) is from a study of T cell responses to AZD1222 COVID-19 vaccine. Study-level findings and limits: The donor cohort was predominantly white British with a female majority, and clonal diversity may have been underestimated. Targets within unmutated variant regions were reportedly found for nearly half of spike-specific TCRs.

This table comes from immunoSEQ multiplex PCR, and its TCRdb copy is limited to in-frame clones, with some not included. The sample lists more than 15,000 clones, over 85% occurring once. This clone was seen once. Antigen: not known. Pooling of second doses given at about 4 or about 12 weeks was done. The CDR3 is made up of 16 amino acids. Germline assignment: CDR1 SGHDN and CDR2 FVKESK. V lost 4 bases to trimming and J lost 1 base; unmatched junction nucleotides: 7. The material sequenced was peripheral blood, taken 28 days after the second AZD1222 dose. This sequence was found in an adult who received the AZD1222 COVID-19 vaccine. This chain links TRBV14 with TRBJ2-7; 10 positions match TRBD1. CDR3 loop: CASSPPWTGGSYEQYF. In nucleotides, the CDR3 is TGTGCCAGCAGCCCTCCTTGGACAGGGGGGTCCTACGAGCAGTACTTC.